This T cell receptor (beta chain) was retrieved from a study of T cells in Graves' hyperthyroidism and ophthalmopathy. Whole-study results and caveats: Blood also held most thyroid clonotypes expanded beyond 0.001.

RNA transcripts were the template for amplifying TCR beta CDR3 regions. When the TCR CDR3 underwent first-round RT-PCR, the HTBI primer set was used. TCRdb re-called the multiplex PCR reads through MiXCR, storing one row per CDR3 protein. The table includes approximately 870,000 distinct CDR3 sequences, around 38% detected once. Only a few counts were recorded for this clonotype. The antigen remains undetermined. Hyperthyroidism of Graves' type that showed no ophthalmopathy progression within 18 months was stable. Diagnosis rested on symptoms, serum thyroxine and TRAb, thyroid ultrasound, and orbital computed tomography. Germline V gene data show CDR1 as LNHDA and CDR2 as SQIVND (reference sequence). The CDR3 extends over 13 amino acids. The ends were cut back, 5 bases at V and 6 bases at J, with 14 bases in the middle.

V gene TRBV19 combines with J gene TRBJ2-7; either TRBD1 or TRBD2 may fit D (6 bases each). The TCR sequence derives from a young man with Graves' hyperthyroidism. Sequenced: blood. The CDR3 nucleotides are TGTGCCAGTAGTGGACTAACAGGGTCCGAGCAGTACTTC. As protein: CASSGLTGSEQYF. The variable domain in full, with the rest retrieved from reference TRBV19 and TRBJ2-7, is DGGITQSPKYLFRKEGQNVTLSCEQNLNHDAMYWYRQDPGQGLRLIYYSQIVNDFQKGDIAEGYSVSREKKESFPLTVTSAQKNPTAFYLCASSGLTGSEQYFGPGTRLTVT.